The 27 T cell receptor beta chains in this list originate from one sample, sequenced in a study of T-cell reconstitution after alpha-beta-depleted transplantation in children. During its preparation, the TCRbeta library received unique molecular identifiers. TCRdb called the PCR reads again in MiXCR, with one record for every CDR3 protein. Here the sample spans fewer than 750,000 distinct CDR3 sequences, 27% being singletons. Sample: PBMCs, taken before TCRalphabeta/CD19-depleted stem cell transplant. These receptors all come from a boy in the first two years of life with Wiskott-Aldrich syndrome, due to receive a stem cell transplant.

The chain employs TRBV5-1 and TRBJ2-2, with D perhaps matching TRBD1 (6 bases). The germline V and J ends were trimmed by 4 bases and 1 base, with 14 bases remaining between them. Per the germline V gene, CDR1 is SGHRS and CDR2 is YFSETQ. CDR3 length: 16 residues. For the CDR3, the DNA is TGCGCCAGCAGCCATTACAGGGCCCAGAACACCGGGGAGCTGTTTTTT. Protein sequence: CASSHYRAQNTGELFF.

The chain couples TRBV12-3 or TRBV12-4 to TRBJ2-7; D is perhaps TRBD1 (5 bases). Trimming removed 5 bases at V and 1 base at J, with 15 bases between. The CDR3 loop spans 15 amino acids. CDR3 region: CASSPREGRSYEQYF. As DNA, the CDR3 is TGTGCCAGCAGTCCCAGGGAAGGGCGGTCCTACGAGCAGTACTTC.

V gene TRBV20-1 combines with J gene TRBJ2-3; D unclear. Germline CDR1 and CDR2: DFQATT and SNEGSKA (reference sequence). This CDR3 is built from 10 residues. Trimming took off 5 bases at V and 3 bases at J, with 3 bases between the two ends. The CDR3 here is CSAETDTQYF. CDR3 in DNA: TGCAGTGCTGAAACAGATACGCAGTATTTT.

The gene calls are TRBV29-1 and TRBJ2-2; TRBD1 aligns across 7 bases. V lost 6 bases to trimming and J lost 2 bases; unmatched junction nucleotides: 6. Germline V gene data show CDR1 as SQVTM and CDR2 as ANQGSEA. This CDR3 spans 14 amino acids. This CDR3 reads CSVARTGNTGELFF. In DNA form, the CDR3 reads TGCAGCGTAGCAAGGACAGGAAACACCGGGGAGCTGTTTTTT.

This clonotype was counted a few times. The rearrangement joins TRBV27 to TRBJ1-1; 7 bases map to TRBD1. CDR3 length: 15 residues. CDR1 and CDR2 (germline): MNHEY, SMNVEV (reference sequence). Trimming cost V 3 bases and J 6 bases; bases outside gene matches: 10. The CDR3 protein is CASSFQQRQGSEAFF. CDR3 nucleotide sequence: TGTGCCAGCAGTTTCCAACAACGACAGGGCTCTGAAGCTTTCTTT.

On this clonotype itself: A junction end diverges from the germline sequence, so it may reflect a read error. The rearrangement uses TRBV12-3 or TRBV12-4 and TRBJ1-3; tentative D call: TRBD1 (5 bases). This CDR3 is 13 amino acids long. CDR3: CASRLAGGNTIYF. The CDR3 DNA sequence: TGTGCCAGCAGATTAGCAGGGGGAAACACCATATATTTT.

The CDR3 protein is CASSLATAAGAYNEQFF. DNA for the CDR3: TGTGCCAGCAGTTTAGCGACCGCGGCGGGCGCCTACAATGAGCAGTTCTTC. The gene calls are TRBV12-3 or TRBV12-4 and TRBJ2-1, with D perhaps matching TRBD2 (5 bases). The CDR3 totals 17 residues. Trimming removed 0 bases from V and 2 bases from J, with 14 bases in between.

The rearrangement uses TRBV12-3 or TRBV12-4 and TRBJ1-5; tentatively, D is TRBD1 (5 bases). The V end was cut by 6 bases, the J end by 0 bases, with 12 bases between. CDR3 length: 15 residues. CDR3 sequence: CASSPPGYSNQPQHF. The CDR3 DNA follows: TGTGCCAGCAGCCCCCCAGGGTATAGCAATCAGCCCCAGCATTTT.

This clonotype was seen a handful of times. In DNA form, the CDR3 reads TGCAGTGCTAGAGGTGGGACTAGCGGGAGATACTACGAGCAGTACTTC. This sequence encodes CSARGGTSGRYYEQYF. The rearrangement links TRBV20-1 to TRBJ2-7; TRBD2 matches 14 bases. Germline CDR1 DFQATT, CDR2 SNEGSKA (reference sequence). Trimming removed 1 base from V and 3 bases from J; junction bases left unmatched: 5. This CDR3 spans 16 amino acids.

This sequence joins TRBV20-1 and TRBJ2-1; D call uncertain. The V and J ends lost 7 bases and 0 bases respectively, with 10 bases between them. In germline, CDR1 is DFQATT, CDR2 SNEGSKA (reference sequence). The CDR3 has 13 residues. The CDR3 is CSDVRSSYNEQFF. The CDR3 DNA reads TGCAGTGATGTTCGGAGCTCCTACAATGAGCAGTTCTTC.

This clonotype was counted between two and nine times. This chain connects TRBV7-6 to TRBJ2-3; weak D call: TRBD2 (6 bases). Looked up from germline, CDR1 is SGHVS and CDR2 is FNYEAQ. Trimming left V 4 bases short and J 4 bases short, with 18 bases between. The CDR3 sequence is 16 residues long. The CDR3 loop is CASSSRLVGFADTQYF. DNA for the CDR3: TGTGCCAGCAGCTCCAGACTAGTGGGTTTCGCAGATACGCAGTATTTT. The full variable domain, rest sourced from reference TRBV7-6 and TRBJ2-3, is GAGVSQSPRYKVTKRGQDVALRCDPISGHVSLYWYRQALGQGPEFLTYFNYEAQQDKSGLPNDRFSAERPEGSISTLTIQRTEQRDSAMYRCASSSRLVGFADTQYFGPGTRLTVL.

Details on this clonotype: One end of the junction varies from germline; a read error may be responsible. The chain carries TRBV14 and TRBJ1-5; 7 positions agree with TRBD1. Looked up from germline, CDR1 is SGHDN and CDR2 is FVKESK. The CDR3 spans 12 residues. CDR3 nucleotide sequence: TGTGCCAGCAGCCAACAGGGACAGCCGCAGCATTTT. This encodes CASSQQGQPQHF.

The chain has TRBV5-1 and TRBJ1-2, with D possibly being TRBD1 (5 bases). Germline V lookup: CDR1 SGHRS, CDR2 YFSETQ. V dropped 3 bases and J dropped 0 bases, with 9 bases sitting between them. The CDR3 is 14 amino acids. This chain's CDR3 is CASSSRVSNYGYTF. The CDR3 DNA sequence: TGCGCCAGCAGCTCCAGGGTTTCTAACTATGGCTACACCTTC.

This clonotype showed up just a few times. This rearrangement joins TRBV6-5 to TRBJ1-6; D is undetermined. This CDR3 contains 15 residues. Trimming took 4 bases from V and 7 from J, leaving 14 bases between them. Per the germline V gene, CDR1 is MNHEY and CDR2 is SVGAGI. This chain's CDR3 is CASSFQSLKNSPLHF. CDR3 nucleotide sequence: TGTGCCAGCAGTTTCCAATCACTAAAGAATTCACCCCTCCACTTT.

The genes are TRBV9 and TRBJ2-5, with 7 positions matching TRBD2. Per the germline V gene, CDR1 is SGDLS and CDR2 is YYNGEE. The J segment lost 5 bases and the V segment lost 0 bases, leaving 7 bases of the junction unmatched. This CDR3 is built from 15 residues. The DNA of the CDR3 is TGTGCCAGCAGCGTAGCGCTAGCGGTGGGGGAGACCCAGTACTTC. This encodes CASSVALAVGETQYF.

This clonotype was counted a few times. This chain connects TRBV28 to TRBJ1-2; D is uncertain. Trimming cost V 3 bases and J 5 bases, with 10 bases left between them. Germline CDR1 is MDHEN and CDR2 is SYDVKM. The CDR3 sequence is 13 residues long. CDR3 DNA: TGTGCCAGCAGTTTCGGGCAGCCGTATGGCTACACCTTC. This translates into CASSFGQPYGYTF.

The chain uses TRBV1 and TRBJ2-3; whether TRBD2, the table's D call, matches the DNA was not checked. TRBV1 is deemed a pseudogene. The CDR3 is 16 residues long. CDR3 sequence reads: CTSRPASGRPTDTQYF. The CDR3 DNA reads TGCACCAGCAGACCGGCTAGCGGGAGGCCCACAGATACGCAGTATTTT.

The chain has TRBV6-5 and TRBJ2-5; 10 bases match TRBD1. Germline-derived CDR1 and CDR2 are MNHEY and SVGAGI. The CDR3 is 14 amino acids. The V gene end was trimmed by 4 bases and the J gene end by 1 base; junction bases not matched to a gene: 0. DNA for the CDR3: TGTGCCAGCAGTTGGGACAGGGGCCAAGAGACCCAGTACTTC. This gives the protein CASSWDRGQETQYF.

For the CDR3, the DNA is TGCGCCAGCAGCTTGGCCGGAAGGGGGCCCCAAGAGACCCAGTACTTC. This encodes CASSLAGRGPQETQYF. The chain joins TRBV5-1 to TRBJ2-5; 7 nucleotides line up with TRBD1. Trimming at V came to 0 bases and at J to 1 base, leaving 6 bases not matched to a gene. Per the germline V gene, CDR1 is SGHRS and CDR2 is YFSETQ. CDR3 length: 16 amino acids.

This clonotype appeared a few times. This chain uses TRBV5-6 with TRBJ2-5; D may match TRBD1 or TRBD2 (5 bases each). Germline-derived CDR1 and CDR2 are SGHDT and YYEEEE. V dropped 3 bases and J dropped 1 base, with 7 bases sitting between them. The CDR3 has 13 residues. The CDR3 region has the DNA TGTGCCAGCAGCTGGGACGGCCAAGAGACCCAGTACTTC. Protein: CASSWDGQETQYF.

There are many counts of this clonotype. V and J are TRBV10-3 and TRBJ2-5, with D maybe TRBD2 (6 bases). The CDR3 contains 12 residues. The germline V gene encodes CDR1 ENHRY and CDR2 SYGVKD. The V gene lost 10 bases and the J gene lost 1 base, with 10 bases spanning the gap. Written as DNA, the CDR3 is TGTGCCACCCGGGACTCCCAAGAGACCCAGTACTTC. The encoded protein is CATRDSQETQYF.

This clonotype has only a few counts. The chain combines TRBV18 with TRBJ2-7; no clear D gene. With 5 bases removed from V and 0 bases from J, the gap between germline ends came to 17 bases. CDR1 KGHSH and CDR2 LQKENI come from the germline V gene. The CDR3 runs 16 residues. CDR3 sequence (DNA): TGTGCCAGCTCAATCTCTTTGAATCCTACCTCCTACGAGCAGTACTTC. Protein: CASSISLNPTSYEQYF.

The CDR3 spells CASSNRTYNQPQHF. CDR3 sequence (DNA): TGTGCCAGCAGCAATCGGACGTACAATCAGCCCCAGCATTTT. The chain couples TRBV12-3 or TRBV12-4 to TRBJ1-5; no clear D gene. V was clipped by 6 bases and J by 3 bases, with 12 bases between them. CDR3 size: 14 residues.

This clonotype was observed a few times. CDR3 amino acids: CATSSFSYLQETQYF. Written as DNA, the CDR3 is TGTGCCACCAGCAGTTTCAGCTACCTCCAAGAGACCCAGTACTTC. The rearrangement links TRBV15 to TRBJ2-5; the D is unclear. There are 15 residues in the CDR3. Germline V gene sequence: CDR1 LNHNV, CDR2 YYDKDF (reference sequence). V lost 3 bases and J lost 1, with 12 bases in between.

In its sample, this clonotype was seen a few times. This chain joins TRBV12-3 or TRBV12-4 and TRBJ2-3; 12 nucleotides agree with TRBD1. The V gene end was trimmed by 5 bases and the J gene end by 2 bases; junction bases not matched to a gene: 11. This CDR3 region has 18 residues. CDR3 amino acids: CASSQLGQGALHTDTQYF. In DNA form, the CDR3 reads TGTGCCAGCAGTCAACTGGGACAGGGGGCCCTCCACACAGATACGCAGTATTTT.

The rearrangement uses TRBV28 and TRBJ1-4; D is unclear. The CDR3 extends over 17 amino acids. The V end lost 5 bases, the J end lost 4 bases, and 20 bases lay between the germline ends. In germline, CDR1 is MDHEN, CDR2 SYDVKM. The CDR3 loop reads CASSPPGQEPNNEKLFF. The DNA of the CDR3 is TGTGCCAGCAGTCCCCCTGGGCAGGAACCAAATAATGAAAAACTGTTTTTT.

The V call is TRBV20-1, the J call TRBJ2-3; 9 bases agree with TRBD1. J lost 2 bases, V lost 3 bases, and 12 bases had no gene match. Germline values: CDR1 DFQATT, CDR2 SNEGSKA (reference sequence). The CDR3 covers 17 residues. CDR3 nucleotides: TGCAGTGCTAGCCCTTCCTCTGGGACAGGGTCCACAGATACGCAGTATTTT. Protein: CSASPSSGTGSTDTQYF.